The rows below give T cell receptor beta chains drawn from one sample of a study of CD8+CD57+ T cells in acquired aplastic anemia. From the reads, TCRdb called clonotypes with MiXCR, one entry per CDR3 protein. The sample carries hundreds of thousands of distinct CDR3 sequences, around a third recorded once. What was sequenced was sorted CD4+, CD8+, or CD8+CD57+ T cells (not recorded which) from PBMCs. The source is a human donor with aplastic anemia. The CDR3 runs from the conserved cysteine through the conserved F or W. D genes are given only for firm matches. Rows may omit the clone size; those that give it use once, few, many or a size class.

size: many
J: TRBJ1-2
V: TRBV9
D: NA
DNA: TGTGCCAGCAGCGTAGATATCACGGGGCCATATGGCTACACCTTC
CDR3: CASSVDITGPYGYTF

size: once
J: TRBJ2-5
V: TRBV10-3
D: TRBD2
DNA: TGTGCCATCAGTTACTCGGGGAGCGGGGGGTTTCGAGAGACCCAGTACTTC
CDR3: CAISYSGSGGFRETQYF

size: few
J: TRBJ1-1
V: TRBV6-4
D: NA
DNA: TGTGCCAGCAGTGACCCTGGACGTAACACTGAAGCTTTCTTT
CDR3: CASSDPGRNTEAFF

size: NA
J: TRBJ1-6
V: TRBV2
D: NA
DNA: TGTGCCAGCCGTTGGGGGCATGGGCAGGATAATTCACCCCTCCACTTT
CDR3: CASRWGHGQDNSPLHF

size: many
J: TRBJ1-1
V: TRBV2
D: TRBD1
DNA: TGTGCCAGCCGGGGAACAGGGGCCTACACTGAAGCTTTCTTT
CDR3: CASRGTGAYTEAFF

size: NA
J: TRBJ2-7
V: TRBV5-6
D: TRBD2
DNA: TGTGCCAGCAGCTTGGGACTAGCGGGGGGCAACTGGGAGCAGTACTTC
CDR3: CASSLGLAGGNWEQYF

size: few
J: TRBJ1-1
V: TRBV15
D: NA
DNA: TGTGCCACCAGCAGAGGTGGGGGGGCGGGCACTGAAGCTTTCTTT
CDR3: CATSRGGGAGTEAFF

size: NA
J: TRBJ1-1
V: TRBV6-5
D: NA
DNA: TGTGCCAGCAGTTACTCGGCGGCTAACACTGAAGCTTTCTTT
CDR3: CASSYSAANTEAFF

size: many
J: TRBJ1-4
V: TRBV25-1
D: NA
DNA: TGTGCCAGCAGTGAATATCCAGGGGAGGAAAAACTGTTTTTT
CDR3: CASSEYPGEEKLFF

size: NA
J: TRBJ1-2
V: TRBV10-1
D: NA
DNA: TGCGCCAGCAGGTCGAGAACGGTCTATGGCTACACCTTC
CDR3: CASRSRTVYGYTF

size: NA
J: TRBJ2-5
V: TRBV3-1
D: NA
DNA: TGTGCCAGCAGCCAAAACGGGGATACCCAGTACTTC
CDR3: CASSQNGDTQYF

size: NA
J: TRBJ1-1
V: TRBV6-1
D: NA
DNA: TGTGCCAGCGACCAAGGGGGCACTGAAGCTTTCTTT
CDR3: CASDQGGTEAFF

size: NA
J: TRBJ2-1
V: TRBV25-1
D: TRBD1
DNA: TGTGCCAGCAGTGATCCCGGGACAGGGCCCTACAATGAGCAGTTCTTC
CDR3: CASSDPGTGPYNEQFF

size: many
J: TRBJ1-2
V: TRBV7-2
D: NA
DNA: TGTGCCAGCAGCTTAGTTTTGCAGAACTATGGCTACACCTTC
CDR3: CASSLVLQNYGYTF